The 10 T cell receptor beta chains listed next were all sequenced from one sample in a study of T cells in Graves' hyperthyroidism and ophthalmopathy. Amplification of TCR beta CDR3 regions used RNA as the template. HTBI primers were employed in a first-round RT-PCR of the TCR CDR3. TCRdb reprocessed the multiplex PCR reads with MiXCR, giving one entry per CDR3 protein. The table shows approximately 610,000 distinct CDR3 sequences, with over 12% occurring only once. Sequenced material: blood. The receptors were sampled from a woman aged 40 to 50 with Graves' ophthalmopathy.

This clonotype was counted many times. This chain uses TRBV11-2 with TRBJ1-3; D is unresolved. From germline, CDR1 is SGHAT and CDR2 FQNNGV. The V and J ends lost 0 bases and 0 bases respectively, with 6 bases between them. CDR3 length equals 15 residues. The CDR3 is CASSLDSLSGNTIYF. Written as DNA, the CDR3 is TGTGCCAGCAGCTTAGATTCGCTCTCTGGAAACACCATATATTTT. The whole variable domain, remainder taken from reference TRBV11-2 and TRBJ1-3, is EAGVAQSPRYKIIEKRQSVAFWCNPISGHATLYWYQQILGQGPKLLIQFQNNGVVDDSQLPKDRFSAERLKGVDSTLKIQPAKLEDSAVYLCASSLDSLSGNTIYFGEGSWLTVV.

This clonotype was seen only a few times. The gene calls are TRBV18 and TRBJ2-1, with TRBD2 matching 12 bases. CDR3 length: 15 residues. CDR1 is KGHSH and CDR2 is LQKENI in the germline V gene. V lost 1 base and J lost 8; bases outside the gene matches: 3. CDR3: CASSPQLAGGDEQFF. As DNA, the CDR3 is TGTGCCAGCTCACCACAACTAGCGGGAGGCGATGAGCAGTTCTTC.

This chain uses TRBV6-1 with TRBJ2-2; TRBD1 matches 7 bases. V shed 5 bases and J 5 bases; nucleotides not matched to a gene: 8. The CDR3 loop spans 15 amino acids. Germline CDR1 and CDR2: MNHNS and SASEGT. CDR3 in amino acids: CASSKTGLGTGELFF. In DNA form, the CDR3 reads TGTGCCAGCAGTAAGACAGGGCTGGGGACCGGGGAGCTGTTTTTT.

CDR3 coding DNA: TGTGCCAGCAGTGTGTCCGGGGAGAACACTGAAGCTTTCTTT. Its translation is CASSVSGENTEAFF. V and J are TRBV6-1 and TRBJ1-1; D gene ambiguous. The length of the CDR3 is 14 residues. Germline-derived CDR1 and CDR2 are MNHNS and SASEGT. V lost 4 bases and J 1 base, leaving 10 bases between the germline ends.

This sequence joins TRBV19 and TRBJ1-1; maybe TRBD1 (5 bases). The CDR3 is 15 residues long. The V gene lost 0 bases and the J gene lost 1 base, with 9 bases spanning the gap. The germline CDR1 and CDR2 sequences are LNHDA and SQIVND (reference sequence). CDR3 DNA sequence: TGTGCCAGTAGTATAGACCAACAGGCGAACACTGAAGCTTTCTTT. It translates to CASSIDQQANTEAFF.

This clonotype was seen just once. The germline gene is not matched at one end of the junction; a read error may be the cause. The chain links TRBV27 to TRBJ2-7, with 9 bases that match TRBD1. CDR1 and CDR2 (germline): MNHEY, SMNVEV (reference sequence). The CDR3 contains 15 residues. The CDR3: CASSLGQGLVYEQCF. In DNA form, the CDR3 reads TGTGCCAGCAGCCTTGGACAGGGGCTTGTCTACGAGCAGTGCTTC.

The genes are TRBV27 and TRBJ1-6; D is unresolved. The germline V and J ends were trimmed by 3 bases and 10 bases, with 13 bases remaining between them. The CDR3 contains 14 residues. The germline CDR1 and CDR2 sequences are MNHEY and SMNVEV (reference sequence). DNA for the CDR3: TGTGCCAGCAGTTTGGGCTACCCGGGGTCACCCCTCCACTTT. As protein: CASSLGYPGSPLHF.

This clonotype was recorded many times. V usage is TRBV6-1 and J usage is TRBJ2-7, with D hard to call. This CDR3 has 13 residues. CDR1 and CDR2 from the germline V gene are MNHNS and SASEGT. Trimming removed 2 bases from V and 3 bases from J, with 8 bases in between. CDR3 bases: TGTGCCAGCAGTGAATATGTTAGCTACGAGCAGTACTTC. As protein: CASSEYVSYEQYF.

This clonotype was seen repeatedly, ten times or more. The rearrangement uses TRBV20-1 and TRBJ1-2; TRBD1 might be the D (5 bases). The CDR3 has 12 residues. V was cut by 2 bases and J by 8 bases, with 12 bases left in between. CDR1 is DFQATT, CDR2 SNEGSKA, per germline (reference sequence). CDR3 coding DNA: TGCAGTGCTAGAATTGGGGGAGGAGGCTACACCTTC. This gives the protein CSARIGGGGYTF.

This clonotype was picked up many times. The rearrangement links TRBV5-1 to TRBJ2-7; the match to TRBD1 covers 8 bases. Trimming took 7 bases from V and 0 from J; bases not matched to a gene: 9. Germline V CDR1 and CDR2: SGHRS, YFSETQ. The CDR3 spans 15 residues. This chain's CDR3 is CASRIGQGFSYEQYF. As DNA, the CDR3 is TGCGCCAGCCGAATCGGACAGGGCTTCTCCTACGAGCAGTACTTC.